What follows are 22 T cell receptor beta chains derived from one specimen sequenced in a study of cytomegalovirus exposure and HLA in healthy donors. The PCR contained 60 Vbeta and 13 Jbeta primers. Sequenced by immunoSEQ multiplex PCR; TCRdb stores in-frame clones only, minus some. The sample shows 180,000 or so clones, about four fifths of them seen only once. Material for sequencing was PBMCs. These receptors were collected from a male donor in good health and CMV-seronegative.

The CDR3 coding sequence is TGTGCCAGCGGTCCTTCAGGGGCTAGCAATCAGCCCCAGCATTTT. Encoded protein: CASGPSGASNQPQHF. V is TRBV9 and J is TRBJ1-5, with a tentative D call TRBD1 (6 bases). This CDR3 is built from 15 residues. The germline CDR1 and CDR2 sequences are SGDLS and YYNGEE. V shed 7 bases and J shed 0 bases, with 14 bases lying between them.

The J gene is TRBJ2-7, the V gene TRBV27; 11 bases are a match to TRBD2. The ends lost 5 bases at V and 6 bases at J; junction bases unmatched: 12. The length of the CDR3 is 16 residues. The germline V gene has CDR1 MNHEY and CDR2 SMNVEV (reference sequence). The CDR3, as DNA: TGTGCCAGCAGTCCCTTTTCGACTAGCGGGGCTCCCGAGCAGTACTTC. It specifies CASSPFSTSGAPEQYF.

The CDR3 sequence is CASSSWGGVIYGYTF. The CDR3 bases are TGTGCCAGCAGCTCCTGGGGAGGGGTGATCTATGGCTACACCTTC. The chain is built from TRBV5-6 and TRBJ1-2, with a weak D call TRBD1 (5 bases). V gave up 3 bases and J gave up 4 bases, with 16 bases separating them. The germline gives CDR1 SGHDT, CDR2 YYEEEE. There are 15 residues in the CDR3.

A remark on this clone: This CDR3 is also generated by other DNA sequences in the sample. This sequence joins TRBV27 and TRBJ1-5, with D possibly matching TRBD1 (6 bases). The germline CDR1 and CDR2 sequences are MNHEY and SMNVEV (reference sequence). Trimming shortened V by 3 bases and J by 4 bases, and 10 bases separated the two germline ends. This CDR3 has 14 amino acids. DNA for the CDR3: TGTGCCAGCAGTTTGGGAGGGGGGAATCAGCCCCAGCATTTT. Amino acid sequence: CASSLGGGNQPQHF.

J is TRBJ2-5 and V is TRBV6-1; D is undetermined. The CDR3 contains 11 residues. The V gene's germline CDR1 is MNHNS and CDR2 SASEGT. Trimming pared 10 bases from V and 1 base from J, leaving 7 bases between. CDR3 in amino acids: CATLPQETQYF. CDR3 coding DNA: TGTGCCACCCTCCCCCAAGAGACCCAGTACTTC.

This clone was seen only a few times. The chain joins TRBV6-5 to TRBJ2-5; 9 positions agree with TRBD2. CDR1 is MNHEY and CDR2 is SVGAGI in the germline V gene. The ends lost 6 bases at V and 5 bases at J; junction bases unmatched: 10. There are 15 residues in the CDR3. This CDR3 reads CASRSGTSSTETQYF. The CDR3 DNA sequence: TGTGCCAGCAGGTCCGGGACTAGCTCAACCGAGACCCAGTACTTC.

The chain recombines TRBV7-3 with TRBJ2-1; 9 bases align to TRBD2. The CDR3 sequence is 15 residues long. Germline-derived CDR1 and CDR2 are SGHTA and FQGTGA. J gave up 10 bases and V 3 bases, and 10 bases lay outside the gene matches. DNA for the CDR3: TGTGCCAGCAGCTTGTGGGTAGCGGGAGTTGAGGAGCAGTTCTTC. Translation: CASSLWVAGVEEQFF.

Of note for this clone: Other nucleotide sequences from this sample produce the same CDR3. The chain joins TRBV28 to TRBJ2-6; no clear D. Germline-derived CDR1 and CDR2 are MDHEN and SYDVKM. The CDR3 loop spans 14 amino acids. Trimming shortened V by 1 base and J by 4 bases, and 5 bases separated the two germline ends. As DNA, the CDR3 is TGTGCCAGCAGTTTATCGTCCGGGGCCAACGTCCTGACTTTC. Protein: CASSLSSGANVLTF.

The J gene is TRBJ1-5, the V gene TRBV4-1; no definite D call. CDR3 length: 16 residues. CDR1 is MGHRA, CDR2 YSYEKL, per germline. V was shortened by 0 bases and J by 6 bases, with 15 bases between the two germline ends. CDR3 coding DNA: TGCGCCAGCAGCCAAGATACCCCGGAGGTGAGTCAGCCCCAGCATTTT. Translated, it gives CASSQDTPEVSQPQHF.

This clone showed up just a few times. The chain employs TRBV6-6 and TRBJ1-5; D might be TRBD1 (6 bases). The CDR3 loop spans 13 amino acids. Trimming stripped 6 bases from V and 4 bases from J, with 10 bases between. The germline V gene encodes CDR1 MNHNY and CDR2 SVGAGI (reference sequence). CDR3 DNA: TGTGCCAGCAGCTCTACAGGGAATCAGCCCCAGCATTTT. Translating it yields CASSSTGNQPQHF.

This clone appeared a few times. The chain links TRBV19 to TRBJ2-7; D not certain. The CDR3 has 13 residues. From germline, CDR1 is LNHDA and CDR2 SQIVND (reference sequence). V gave up 1 base and J gave up 6 bases, with 10 bases separating them. The CDR3 DNA sequence: TGTGCCAGTAGTATAGCCCCACTTGCCGAGCAGTACTTC. It codes for CASSIAPLAEQYF. Full variable domain (remainder filled in from reference TRBV19 and TRBJ2-7): DGGITQSPKYLFRKEGQNVTLSCEQNLNHDAMYWYRQDPGQGLRLIYYSQIVNDFQKGDIAEGYSVSREKKESFPLTVTSAQKNPTAFYLCASSIAPLAEQYFGPGTRLTVT.

V is TRBV6-5 and J is TRBJ2-7; D not certain. With 2 bases removed from V and 7 bases from J, the gap between germline ends came to 12 bases. This CDR3 region has 13 residues. CDR1 is MNHEY and CDR2 is SVGAGI in the germline V gene. CDR3 nucleotide sequence: TGTGCCAGCAGTTACGGTGGGCGTGTAGAGCAGTACTTC. Protein sequence: CASSYGGRVEQYF.

This rearrangement joins TRBV7-9 to TRBJ1-5; 7 positions match TRBD1. This CDR3 spans 17 amino acids. Germline trimming cut 3 bases from V and 2 bases from J; bases unmatched to any gene: 10. CDR1 and CDR2 (germline): SEHNR, FQNEAQ (reference sequence). CDR3 residues: CASSFGGGTGGNQPQHF. The CDR3 nucleotides read TGTGCCAGCAGCTTTGGAGGAGGAACAGGGGGCAATCAGCCCCAGCATTTT.

This chain connects TRBV12-5 to TRBJ2-3; TRBD2 matches 8 bases. The CDR3 covers 16 residues. Germline V gives CDR1 LGHNT, CDR2 FRNRAP. J lost 4 bases, V lost 9 bases, and 15 bases had no gene match. Written as DNA, the CDR3 is TGTGCTAGCCGACGCAGCGGGGGCCGACACGCAGATACGCAGTATTTT. Translated, it gives CASRRSGGRHADTQYF.

There are a few counts of this clone. The chain carries TRBV11-1 and TRBJ2-7; 10 nucleotides match TRBD1. After removal of 6 bases from V and 4 bases from J, the junction contained 15 bases not matched to a gene. Germline V gene data show CDR1 as SGHAT and CDR2 as FQDESV (reference sequence). The length of the CDR3 is 17 residues. The CDR3 is CASSWGDRGLRRYEQYF. CDR3 bases: TGTGCCAGCAGTTGGGGAGACAGGGGGCTCAGAAGATACGAGCAGTACTTC.

DNA for the CDR3: TGCGCCAGCAGCCGGCAGGGGGACTCCTACAATGAGCAGTTCTTC. Amino acid sequence: CASSRQGDSYNEQFF. This rearrangement joins TRBV5-1 to TRBJ2-1, with 7 bases identical to TRBD1. The germline V gene has CDR1 SGHRS and CDR2 YFSETQ. Unmatched junction bases numbered 4, after V lost 4 bases and J lost 0 bases. CDR3 size: 15 residues.

On this clone itself: One end of the junction fails to match germline, which may point to a read error. The chain links TRBV7-9 to TRBJ2-6; 8 bases agree with TRBD1. Germline lookup yields CDR1 SEHNR and CDR2 FQNEAQ (reference sequence). The CDR3 extends over 16 amino acids. The chain's CDR3 is CSSSLSGGAGANVLTF. The DNA for the CDR3 is TGTTCCAGCAGCTTATCAGGGGGCGCTGGGGCCAACGTCCTGACTTTC.

Turning to this clone: Other DNA variants within this sample encode the same CDR3. The V and J genes are TRBV5-1 and TRBJ1-2; 10 positions match TRBD1. This CDR3 spans 13 amino acids. V lost 2 bases, J lost 6 bases, and 1 base stayed unmatched. Per germline, CDR1 SGHRS and CDR2 YFSETQ. The DNA for the CDR3 is TGCGCCAGCAGCTTAGGGACAGGGGATGGCTACACCTTC. Its protein product is CASSLGTGDGYTF.

The chain recombines TRBV6-1 with TRBJ1-1, with D hard to call. Germline CDR1 MNHNS, CDR2 SASEGT. The V end lost 5 bases, the J end lost 0 bases, and 7 bases lay between the germline ends. The CDR3 has 13 residues. The CDR3 nucleotides read TGTGCCAGCAGTAATACAATGAACACTGAAGCTTTCTTT. Its protein product is CASSNTMNTEAFF.

This clone appeared a single time. The rearrangement joins TRBV7-3 to TRBJ2-3; 7 positions match TRBD1. The germline V gene has CDR1 SGHTA and CDR2 FQGTGA. This CDR3 is 18 amino acids long. V lost 3 bases to trimming and J lost 2 bases; unmatched junction nucleotides: 14. DNA for the CDR3: TGTGCCAGCAGCTTGCCCGGAGGACAGGCCGCTCCCACAGATACGCAGTATTTT. Translating gives CASSLPGGQAAPTDTQYF. Full variable domain (missing parts from reference TRBV7-3 and TRBJ2-3): GAGVSQTPSNKVTEKGKYVELRCDPISGHTALYWYRQSLGQGPEFLIYFQGTGAADDSGLPNDRFFAVRPEGSVSTLKIQRTERGDSAVYLCASSLPGGQAAPTDTQYFGPGTRLTVL.

The chain carries TRBV19 and TRBJ1-1, with D unclear. The CDR3 runs to 13 residues. The ends were cut back, 6 bases at V and 5 bases at J, with 13 bases in the middle. Germline CDR1 reads LNHDA; CDR2 reads SQIVND (reference sequence). CDR3 in DNA: TGTGCCAGTAGACTGGCCCCGGGAACTGAAGCTTTCTTT. This gives the protein CASRLAPGTEAFF. Complete variable domain (other parts from reference TRBV19 and TRBJ1-1): DGGITQSPKYLFRKEGQNVTLSCEQNLNHDAMYWYRQDPGQGLRLIYYSQIVNDFQKGDIAEGYSVSREKKESFPLTVTSAQKNPTAFYLCASRLAPGTEAFFGQGTRLTVV.

The chain joins TRBV5-1 to TRBJ2-5, with TRBD2 matching over 8 bases. Losses at the gene ends were 4 bases for V and 5 bases for J; bases not matched to a gene: 13. CDR1 is SGHRS and CDR2 is YFSETQ in the germline V gene. This CDR3 comprises 16 residues. CDR3 sequence: CASSMVLAGIGETQYF. The CDR3 nucleotides read TGCGCCAGCAGCATGGTATTAGCGGGAATCGGGGAGACCCAGTACTTC.